This is a list of T cell receptor beta chains from one sample in a study of OX40 agonist ivuxolimab in advanced cancers. Sequencing was performed with immunoSEQ multiplex PCR; in TCRdb, only in-frame clones are kept and a portion is missing. The sample shows tens of thousands of clones, approximately 71% of them seen only once. Here the sequenced sample was CD4+ or CD8+ T cells sorted from blood, taken in a trial of the OX40 agonist ivuxolimab. These receptors all stem from an adult with an advanced solid tumor such as melanoma, head and neck, liver or kidney cancer. Both conserved end residues are part of each CDR3. The D gene is left open where the match is weak. Clone size is shown for a subset of rows, as once, few, many or a class of expanded clone.

clone_size	d_call	v_call	cdr3_length	j_call	cdr3_nt	cdr3_aa
.	.	TRBV10-2	12	TRBJ2-1	TGCGCCAGCATGTCTAGATACAATGAGCAGTTCTTC	CASMSRYNEQFF
.	TRBD1	TRBV5-6	13	TRBJ1-2	TGTGCCAGCAGCACTGACAGGGGTTATGGCTACACCTTC	CASSTDRGYGYTF
.	TRBD2	TRBV11-2	13	TRBJ2-7	TGTGCCACCCGGACTAGCGGGAATATGCAGCAGTACTTC	CATRTSGNMQQYF
.	TRBD1	TRBV2	16	TRBJ2-7	TGTGCCAGCAGGAGACGACAGGGCCCGAGCTCCTACGAGCAGTACTTC	CASRRRQGPSSYEQYF
.	.	TRBV29-1	10	TRBJ1-1	TGCAGCGTTGATAGAACAGAAGCTTTCTTT	CSVDRTEAFF
once	TRBD1	TRBV5-1	14	TRBJ1-5	TGCGCCAGCAGCTCCGGACAGGGTGGCCAGCCCCAGCATTTT	CASSSGQGGQPQHF
few	.	TRBV4-1	14	TRBJ1-5	TGCGCCAGCAGCCAAGGAACCAGCTCTCAGCCCCAGCATTTT	CASSQGTSSQPQHF
.	.	TRBV4-1	16	TRBJ1-5	TGCGCCAGCAGCCAAACGGGCCGCGATATGGGTCAGCCCCAGCATTTT	CASSQTGRDMGQPQHF
.	.	TRBV6-1	12	TRBJ2-6	TGTGTCAGCGGGCATGGGGCCAACGTCCTGACTTTC	CVSGHGANVLTF
.	.	TRBV6-5	15	TRBJ2-2	TGTGCCAGCAGTTACGCGTCTTCACAGGCCGGGGAGCTGTTTTTT	CASSYASSQAGELFF
.	.	TRBV7-8	15	TRBJ2-7	TGTGCCAGCAGCTTAAAGCAACGGGGTTCCTACGAGCAGTACTTC	CASSLKQRGSYEQYF
.	TRBD1	TRBV28	14	TRBJ1-4	TGTGCCAGCATGACAGGGGGGCCAAATGAAAAACTGTTTTTT	CASMTGGPNEKLFF
.	.	TRBV4-1	15	TRBJ1-2	TGCGCCAGCAGCCCTAGGGACTCCTGGGACTATGGCTACACCTTC	CASSPRDSWDYGYTF
.	TRBD2	TRBV19	16	TRBJ2-5	TGTGCCAGTAGTGCCATACGGACTAGCGGGAAAGAGACCCAGTACTTC	CASSAIRTSGKETQYF
.	.	TRBV7-8	11	TRBJ2-7	TGTGCCAGCACTTACACAGGCGAGCAGTACTTC	CASTYTGEQYF
.	TRBD1	TRBV7-7	15	TRBJ2-2	TGTGCTAGCAGCTTAGACAGGGGCGGCACCGGGGAGCTGTTTTTT	CASSLDRGGTGELFF
.	.	TRBV7-6	15	TRBJ1-4	TGTGCCAGCAGCACTTTGGCCTCGGCGAGTGAAAAACTGTTTTTT	CASSTLASASEKLFF